What follows is one TCR beta chain and its context. Its antigen target is currently unknown. No per-base quality is available; no much larger clone lies one base away. The sample belongs to a study of blood T cell repertoires in COVID-19 (TCRdb year 2020). In the study overall: Samples covering the acute and convalescent phases of COVID-19 were provided by collaborators in the United States, Italy and Spain. Samples were obtained from the ongoing ImmuneRACE study (first 160 participants) and from about 1,300 subjects provided by 6 global collaborators. Nearly every sample came with metadata listing a de-identified subject ID, COVID-19 status, age in years and sex. Where available, HLA class I and class II types were obtained from metadata supplied by the sample provider rather than from assay-based typing. A freely available public database, intended as a resource for researchers studying the immune response to SARS-CoV-2, is where the repertoires were released. Deeply sampled blood TCRbeta repertoires from subjects exposed to, actively infected with, or recovered from COVID-19 were included in the dataset. The material from the prospective study consisted of cDNA or gDNA derived from T cells, B-cell-depleted T cells, or PBMCs.

The study at large found these results: How much clinical and demographic metadata was included differed by source and by participant, and the metadata was provided uncurated.

TCRbeta CDR3 regions were amplified from genomic DNA using the immunoSEQ Assay, a bias-controlled multiplex PCR. The authors processed their data as follows. The number of nucleated cells in each sample was estimated by amplification of reference gene primers within the assay. Sequence reads were collapsed and filtered to measure the absolute abundance of every unique TCRbeta CDR3 rearrangement. For each sample, productive Simpson clonality was calculated by taking the square root of Simpson's diversity index across productive rearrangements. The table comes from immuneACCESS by way of TCRdb, which keeps in-frame sequences with V and J called. Part of the clones is missing from these tables; in studies checked, under half for an unresolved V gene and the rest for unknown reasons. The D gene and trimming were derived from the DNA, and the V and J assignments and clone size from that table. This sample is represented by 45,000 to 50,000 clones; over 80% of them were singletons. The ten largest account for roughly 8.2% of the sample.

The collaborating institutions used their own protocols to collect whole blood in K2EDTA tubes. For TCRbeta analysis, collaborator samples were shipped as frozen whole blood, as isolated PBMCs, or as DNA extracted from either sample type. CDR1 WSHSY and CDR2 SAAADI are derived from the germline V gene. The CDR3 goes from the cysteine to the phenylalanine over 11 residues. The retained sequence is limited to the CDR3, 33 bases, with the frame set at the first base. V loses 6 bases, J loses 7 bases, and the germline ends lie 7 bases apart. The chain couples TRBV10-2 to TRBJ2-1; perhaps TRBD2 is the D gene, with 5 bases matching. Sample: peripheral blood. This receptor was identified in an older man in a cohort sampled during active COVID-19. The CDR3 protein sequence reads: CASREENEQFF. The DNA reads as follows: TGCGCCAGCAGGGAGGAGAATGAGCAGTTCTTC.